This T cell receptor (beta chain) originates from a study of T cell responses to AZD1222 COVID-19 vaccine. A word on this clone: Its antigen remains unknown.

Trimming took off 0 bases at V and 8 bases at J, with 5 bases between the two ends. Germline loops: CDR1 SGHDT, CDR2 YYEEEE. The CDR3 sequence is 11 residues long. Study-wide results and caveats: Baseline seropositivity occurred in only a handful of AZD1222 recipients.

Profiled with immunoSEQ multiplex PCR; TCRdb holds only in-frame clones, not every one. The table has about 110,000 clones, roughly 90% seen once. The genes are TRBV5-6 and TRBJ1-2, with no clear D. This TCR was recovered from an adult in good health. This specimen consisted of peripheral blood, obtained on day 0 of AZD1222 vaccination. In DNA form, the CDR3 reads TGTGCCAGCAGCTTGGGTTACGGCTACACCTTC. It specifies CASSLGYGYTF.